This T cell receptor (beta chain) was recorded in a study of blood T cells in healthy people across ages. A second PCR, run for roughly 7 to 11 cycles, used a sample-barcoded 5' primer plus a J-beta primer mix. MiXCR, applied by TCRdb to the 5' RACE reads, yields one record per CDR3 protein. The data contain some 940,000 distinct CDR3 sequences, approximately 32% of them singletons. The CDR3 spans 15 residues. CDR1 is GTSNPN, CDR2 SVGIG, per germline (reference sequence). Trimming removed 0 bases from V and 7 bases from J, with 18 bases in between. The same data also contributed to another study, on T cells of mothers and their children.

The chain is built from TRBV30 and TRBJ1-1; weak D call: TRBD1 (5 bases). The sequence derives from a woman aged 40-49 years in good health. Sequencing was carried out using blood. The CDR3 DNA sequence: TGTGCCTGGAGTGTACGAGGAGGGGTCGGGATTGAAGCTTTCTTT. The encoded protein is CAWSVRGGVGIEAFF.